This record covers a single T cell receptor (beta chain). This CDR3 has 15 residues. CDR1 is SNHLY, CDR2 FYNNEI, per germline. The ends were cut back, 5 bases at V and 1 base at J, with 14 bases in the middle. In the study's own analysis: It was from reference gene primer amplification that nucleated cell counts were estimated. TCRdb's table, derived via immunoSEQ multiplex PCR, lists solely in-frame clones and lacks some. Clone size and the V and J calls come from that table; the DNA yielded D and trimming. The data contain 200,000 or so clones, 80% to 85% of them singletons. This sample is drawn from a study of blood T cell repertoires in COVID-19. Looking at the study overall: There were acute and convalescent COVID-19 samples, and they came from the United States, Italy and Spain. From T cells, B-cell-depleted T cells, or PBMCs came the material, which was cDNA or gDNA.

The receptor comes from a woman in her thirties or forties with acute or convalescent COVID-19. This rearrangement joins TRBV2 to TRBJ1-1; D is unresolved. The sample taken for sequencing was peripheral blood. The CDR3 spells CASSPFRNPNTEAFF. The CDR3 coding sequence is TGTGCCAGCAGTCCCTTCAGAAACCCGAACACTGAAGCTTTCTTT. Full variable domain (outside the CDR3, taken from reference TRBV2 and TRBJ1-1): EPEVTQTPSHQVTQMGQEVILRCVPISNHLYFYWYRQILGQKVEFLVSFYNNEISEKSEIFDDQFSVERPDGSNFTLKIRSTKLEDSAMYFCASSPFRNPNTEAFFGQGTRLTVV.